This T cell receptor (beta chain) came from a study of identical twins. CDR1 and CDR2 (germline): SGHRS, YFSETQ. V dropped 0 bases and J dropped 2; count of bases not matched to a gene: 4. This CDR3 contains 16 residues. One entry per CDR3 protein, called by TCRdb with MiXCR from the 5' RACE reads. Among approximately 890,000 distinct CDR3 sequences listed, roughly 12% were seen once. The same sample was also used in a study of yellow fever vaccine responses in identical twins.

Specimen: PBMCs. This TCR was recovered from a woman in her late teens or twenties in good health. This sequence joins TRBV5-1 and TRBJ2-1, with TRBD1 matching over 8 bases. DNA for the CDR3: TGCGCCAGCAGCTTGGAGGGGACAGGACCCTACAATGAGCAGTTCTTC. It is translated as CASSLEGTGPYNEQFF.